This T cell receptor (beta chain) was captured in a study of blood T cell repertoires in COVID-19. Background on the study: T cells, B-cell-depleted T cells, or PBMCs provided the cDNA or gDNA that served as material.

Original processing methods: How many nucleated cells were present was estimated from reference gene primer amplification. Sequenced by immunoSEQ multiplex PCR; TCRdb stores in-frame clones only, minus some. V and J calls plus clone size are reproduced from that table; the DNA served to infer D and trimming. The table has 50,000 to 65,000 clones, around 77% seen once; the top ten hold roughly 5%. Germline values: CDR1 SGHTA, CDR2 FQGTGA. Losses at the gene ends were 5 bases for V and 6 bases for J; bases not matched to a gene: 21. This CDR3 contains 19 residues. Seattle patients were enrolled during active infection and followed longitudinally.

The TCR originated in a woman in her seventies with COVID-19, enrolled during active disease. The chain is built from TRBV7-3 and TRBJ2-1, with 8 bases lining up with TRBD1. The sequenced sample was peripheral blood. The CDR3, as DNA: TGTGCCAGCAGCGCCACAGGACAGGGAAGCGGCGCAGGACGCAATGAGCAGTTCTTC. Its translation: CASSATGQGSGAGRNEQFF.